Below, 2 T cell receptor beta chains from the same sample are listed, as sequenced in a study of control samples from healthy donors and cancer patients. TCRdb's copy holds only in-frame clones and misses some; the assay was immunoSEQ multiplex PCR. There are 100,000 or so clones in the sample; about four fifths occur only once, and over 7.5% lies in the top ten. Sequenced material: blood. Receptors were obtained from a woman aged 55-70 years in good health.

CDR3 sequence reads: CASSQPTSNTGELFF. The CDR3 DNA is TGTGCCAGCAGCCAACCGACGTCGAACACCGGGGAGCTGTTTTTT. V and J are TRBV7-9 and TRBJ2-2; D not certain. CDR1 is SEHNR and CDR2 is FQNEAQ in the germline V gene (reference sequence). Trimming took off 5 bases at V and 0 bases at J, with 10 bases between the two ends. This CDR3 spans 15 amino acids.

Concerning this clone: Other nucleotide sequences from this sample produce the same CDR3. The chain carries TRBV10-1 and TRBJ2-5; D call uncertain. V gave up 4 bases and J gave up 0 bases, with 6 bases separating them. The CDR3 sequence is 13 residues long. Germline CDR1 and CDR2: WNHNN and SYGVQD (reference sequence). The CDR3 is CASSGQYQETQYF. CDR3 DNA: TGCGCCAGCAGTGGGCAGTACCAAGAGACCCAGTACTTC.